Detailed here is one T cell receptor beta chain. Clones were sequenced by immunoSEQ multiplex PCR, and TCRdb holds only the in-frame ones, with some missing. Altogether about 220,000 clones are present, approximately 84% being singletons, with the ten largest covering 2.3%. This CDR3 has 16 residues. Germline-derived CDR1 and CDR2 are SGHRS and YFSETQ. With 5 bases clipped from V and 2 bases from J, the junction kept 13 bases outside the gene matches. The data are from a study of blood T cell repertoires in COVID-19. Study details: PBMCs, B-cell-depleted T cells, or T cells provided the cDNA or gDNA that made up the material.

The V and J genes are TRBV5-1 and TRBJ2-7, with TRBD1 matching over 7 bases. The sequence derives from a woman aged 60 to 75 with acute or convalescent COVID-19. The sequenced material came from peripheral blood. Here the CDR3 DNA reads TGCGCCAGCAGTGATGTGGGTGGGACAGTGCCCTACGAGCAGTACTTC. It yields the protein CASSDVGGTVPYEQYF. Combining the CDR3 with reference TRBV5-1 and TRBJ2-7 gives the whole variable domain KAGVTQTPRYLIKTRGQQVTLSCSPISGHRSVSWYQQTPGQGLQFLFEYFSETQRNKGNFPGRFSGRQFSNSRSEMNVSTLELGDSALYLCASSDVGGTVPYEQYFGPGTRLTVT.